These T cell receptor beta chains were read from a single sample in a study of regulatory T cells in long-lasting Graves disease. Each CDR3 protein gets one entry after TCRdb re-called the multiplex PCR reads with MiXCR. The repertoire holds 530,000 or so distinct CDR3 sequences, with around 16% as singletons. The same data also went into a second study, on T cells in Graves' hyperthyroidism and ophthalmopathy.

The input for sequencing was peripheral blood mononuclear cells (PBMCs), taken at new diagnosis, from a patient treated with antithyroid drugs. Receptor source: a man younger than 30 with Graves disease. CDR3s include the opening cysteine and the closing phenylalanine or tryptophan. D genes are given only for firm matches. The size entry is marked missing in some rows and otherwise reads once, few, many or a size class.

len	d_gene	v_gene	abundance	j_gene	CDR3aa	CDR3nt
15	TRBD1	TRBV20-1	-	TRBJ2-7	CSARDRTGASYEQYF	TGCAGTGCTAGAGATCGGACAGGAGCCTCCTACGAGCAGTACTTC
13	-	TRBV9	-	TRBJ1-2	CASSNHKNYGYTF	TGTGCCAGCAGCAACCACAAGAACTATGGCTACACCTTC
14	TRBD2	TRBV20-1	many	TRBJ2-1	CSARGTTRDNEQFF	TGCAGTGCTAGGGGGACTACCCGGGACAATGAGCAGTTCTTC
15	TRBD2	TRBV19	many	TRBJ2-1	CASRWRSSGSIEQFF	TGTGCCAGTAGATGGAGGTCTAGCGGGAGTATTGAGCAGTTCTTC
13	TRBD2	TRBV30	few	TRBJ2-2	CAWSLTSTGEPFF	TGTGCCTGGAGTTTGACTAGCACCGGGGAGCCGTTTTTT
13	-	TRBV28	-	TRBJ1-2	CASSLGRVNGYTF	TGTGCCAGCAGTTTGGGCAGGGTTAATGGCTACACCTTC
14	TRBD1	TRBV19	-	TRBJ2-5	CASSTQGGFGTQYF	TGTGCCAGTAGTACACAGGGGGGTTTCGGGACCCAGTACTTC
14	-	TRBV7-8	-	TRBJ1-4	CASSRGGAGEKLFF	TGTGCCAGCAGCCGAGGGGGGGCGGGGGAAAAACTGTTTTTT
15	TRBD1	TRBV6-9	many	TRBJ1-6	CASSYEGQYNSPLHF	TGTGCCAGCAGTTACGAGGGACAGTATAATTCACCCCTCCACTTT
14	-	TRBV10-1	few	TRBJ2-1	CASSEWPQGNEQFF	TGCGCCAGCAGTGAGTGGCCCCAGGGTAATGAGCAGTTCTTC